Sequencing of this T cell receptor beta chain was carried out in a study of blood T cell repertoires in COVID-19. For the study at large: From the United States, Italy and Spain came samples of acute and convalescent COVID-19. The cDNA or gDNA used as material had been derived from T cells, B-cell-depleted T cells, or PBMCs.

Original analysis: Amplification of reference gene primers provided the estimated nucleated cell counts. Method: immunoSEQ multiplex PCR; TCRdb's copy keeps in-frame clones and lacks some. V and J calls and clone size are copied from that table; D and trimming were computed from the DNA. Found here are around 150,000 clones, around 85% of them singletons; the top ten hold roughly 3%. This CDR3 is 16 amino acids long. Trimming shortened V by 5 bases and J by 4 bases, and 20 bases separated the two germline ends. From germline, CDR1 is SGHAT and CDR2 FQNNGV. This clone was observed a single time. The clonotype originates from a human donor with acute or convalescent COVID-19. The donor label of this sample is uncertain. The chain carries TRBV11-2 and TRBJ2-5, with D possibly being TRBD2 (5 bases). Sequences were obtained from peripheral blood. Here the CDR3 reads CASSLLLSGWGETQYF. As DNA, the CDR3 is TGTGCCAGCAGCCTCCTCCTATCGGGGTGGGGAGAGACCCAGTACTTC. Looking up the rest from reference TRBV11-2 and TRBJ2-5 gives the full variable domain: EAGVAQSPRYKIIEKRQSVAFWCNPISGHATLYWYQQILGQGPKLLIQFQNNGVVDDSQLPKDRFSAERLKGVDSTLKIQPAKLEDSAVYLCASSLLLSGWGETQYFGPGTRLLVL.